The next 24 T cell receptor beta chains were all read from a single sample in a study of control samples from healthy donors and cancer patients. The data were produced by immunoSEQ multiplex PCR, yet TCRdb's version contains in-frame clones alone and is incomplete. The sample has 150,000 or so clones, about 89% seen once. The specimen sequenced was blood. The receptors shown here come from a man aged 18 to 29 in good health.

This chain connects TRBV5-1 to TRBJ1-1; maybe TRBD1 (5 bases). Germline CDR1 SGHRS, CDR2 YFSETQ. This CDR3 spans 13 amino acids. The V and J ends lost 2 bases and 6 bases respectively, with 11 bases between them. The DNA for the CDR3 is TGCGCCAGCAGCTTTGGGTCCAGGGCTGAAGCTTTCTTT. It specifies CASSFGSRAEAFF.

V usage is TRBV11-2 and J usage is TRBJ2-7; 9 bases are a match to TRBD1. The CDR3 sequence is 14 residues long. The J segment lost 5 bases and the V segment lost 5 bases, leaving 7 bases of the junction unmatched. Germline CDR1 SGHAT, CDR2 FQNNGV. CDR3 residues: CASSRGQGPHEQYF. Written as DNA, the CDR3 is TGTGCCAGCAGCCGGGGACAGGGTCCCCACGAGCAGTACTTC.

This chain joins TRBV10-3 and TRBJ1-5, with D possibly matching TRBD1 (5 bases). CDR1 ENHRY and CDR2 SYGVKD come from the germline V gene. V was cut by 6 bases and J by 0 bases, with 12 bases left in between. There are 15 residues in the CDR3. CDR3 coding DNA: TGTGCCATCAGGGGGGACGGACATAGCAATCAGCCCCAGCATTTT. It translates to CAIRGDGHSNQPQHF.

This chain joins TRBV7-8 and TRBJ2-5; 14 bases match TRBD2. The J segment lost 0 bases and the V segment lost 5 bases, leaving 11 bases of the junction unmatched. CDR3 length: 19 amino acids. CDR1 SGHVS and CDR2 FQNEAQ come from the germline V gene. CDR3 region: CASSPRGLAGGSYQETQYF. The CDR3 DNA sequence: TGTGCCAGCAGCCCCAGAGGACTAGCGGGGGGCTCTTACCAAGAGACCCAGTACTTC. Full variable domain (remainder filled in from reference TRBV7-8 and TRBJ2-5): GAGVSQSPRYKVAKRGQDVALRCDPISGHVSLFWYQQALGQGPEFLTYFQNEAQLDKSGLPSDRFFAERPEGSVSTLKIQRTQQEDSAVYLCASSPRGLAGGSYQETQYFGPGTRLLVL.

The gene calls are TRBV4-1 and TRBJ1-2; D perhaps matches TRBD1 (5 bases). With 1 base removed from V and 7 bases from J, the gap between germline ends came to 7 bases. Looked up from germline, CDR1 is MGHRA and CDR2 is YSYEKL. The CDR3 runs 12 residues. CDR3 in DNA: TGCGCCAGCAGCCAAGCAGGGTCTGGCTACACCTTC. Amino acid sequence: CASSQAGSGYTF.

The DNA of the CDR3 is TGTGCCAGCAGTGATCCCCGGGCTGGAAACACCATATATTTT. It translates to CASSDPRAGNTIYF. This chain joins TRBV2 and TRBJ1-3; D call uncertain. From germline, CDR1 is SNHLY and CDR2 FYNNEI. The CDR3 is 14 amino acids. Between the trimmed V and J ends, which lost 3 bases and 2 bases, there was a span of 8 bases.

This clone was detected once. This chain uses TRBV13 with TRBJ2-5; no clear D. V lost 5 bases and J 2 bases, leaving 12 bases between the germline ends. In germline, CDR1 is PRHDT, CDR2 FYEKMQ (reference sequence). This CDR3 comprises 14 residues. CDR3 sequence (DNA): TGTGCCAGCAGCCCCTCATCATCGCAAGAGACCCAGTACTTC. It encodes CASSPSSSQETQYF.

The V and J genes are TRBV25-1 and TRBJ2-7; a weak D match, TRBD1 (6 bases). This CDR3 is built from 13 residues. The germline V gene encodes CDR1 MGHDK and CDR2 SYGVNS. Trimming shortened V by 4 bases and J by 5 bases, and 12 bases separated the two germline ends. Here the CDR3 DNA reads TGTGCCAGCAGTGCAACAGGGTCCCACGAGCAGTACTTC. This encodes CASSATGSHEQYF.

The chain links TRBV5-1 to TRBJ1-6; 10 nucleotides align to TRBD1. The germline gives CDR1 SGHRS, CDR2 YFSETQ. V gave up 0 bases and J gave up 8 bases; unmatched junction bases: 2. This CDR3 has 15 amino acids. The CDR3 DNA reads TGCGCCAGCAGCTTGGGTGGGACAGGGGATTCACCCCTCCACTTT. Protein: CASSLGGTGDSPLHF.

V gene TRBV12-5 combines with J gene TRBJ2-1; perhaps TRBD2 as D (5 bases). CDR1 LGHNT and CDR2 FRNRAP come from the germline V gene. The CDR3 has 12 residues. Trimming took off 7 bases at V and 8 bases at J, with 12 bases between the two ends. The CDR3 nucleotides read TGTGCTAGTGCCCCGTCGGGGTATGAGCAGTTCTTC. Translating it yields CASAPSGYEQFF.

This clone has just one count. This chain links TRBV5-4 with TRBJ1-1; no firm D call. The V end lost 4 bases, the J end lost 6 bases, and 13 bases lay between the germline ends. Germline V lookup: CDR1 SGHNT, CDR2 YYREEE (reference sequence). There are 13 residues in the CDR3. The CDR3 reads CASSPVESAEAFF. The CDR3 nucleotides are TGTGCCAGCAGCCCAGTCGAAAGCGCTGAAGCTTTCTTT.

The gene calls are TRBV5-1 and TRBJ1-5; D remains unclear. Looked up from germline, CDR1 is SGHRS and CDR2 is YFSETQ. The CDR3 has 14 amino acids. Trimming removed 4 bases at V and 7 bases at J, with 15 bases between. CDR3 coding DNA: TGCGCCAGCAGCGCCACTCCGGGTGACCAGCCCCAGCATTTT. Its protein is CASSATPGDQPQHF.

The V call is TRBV4-1, the J call TRBJ2-1; a possible D gene is TRBD1 (6 bases). CDR1 is MGHRA and CDR2 is YSYEKL in the germline V gene. The germline V and J ends were trimmed by 0 bases and 5 bases, with 11 bases remaining between them. This CDR3 contains 15 residues. The CDR3 DNA follows: TGCGCCAGCAGCCAAGACAGACAGGTGAACAATGAGCAGTTCTTC. Translating it yields CASSQDRQVNNEQFF.

This chain connects TRBV2 to TRBJ2-2, with a tentative D call TRBD1 (6 bases). The V and J ends lost 6 bases and 4 bases respectively, with 15 bases between them. Germline V CDR1 and CDR2: SNHLY, FYNNEI. The CDR3 extends over 15 amino acids. CDR3 nucleotides: TGTGCCAGCAGCGCAGACAGGACGGGCACCGGGGAGCTGTTTTTT. It is translated as CASSADRTGTGELFF.

This sequence joins TRBV5-1 and TRBJ1-1, with 10 positions matching TRBD1. The CDR3 is 18 residues long. Germline V gives CDR1 SGHRS, CDR2 YFSETQ. Trimming cost V 0 bases and J 1 base; bases outside gene matches: 9. CDR3 nucleotides: TGCGCCAGCAGCTTGGCCGGGACAGGGGTATTTGGGAACACTGAAGCTTTCTTT. Its translation: CASSLAGTGVFGNTEAFF.

The rearrangement joins TRBV4-1 to TRBJ2-1; D is unresolved. The germline gives CDR1 MGHRA, CDR2 YSYEKL. V was cut by 0 bases and J by 8 bases, with 14 bases left in between. This CDR3 comprises 15 residues. CDR3 coding DNA: TGCGCCAGCAGCCAAGATCGTTCGTCTGTGTATGAGCAGTTCTTC. Translated: CASSQDRSSVYEQFF.

This sequence joins TRBV7-9 and TRBJ2-1; 13 bases align to TRBD2. CDR3 length: 18 amino acids. V gave up 5 bases and J gave up 0 bases; unmatched junction bases: 7. From germline, CDR1 is SEHNR and CDR2 FQNEAQ (reference sequence). The CDR3 loop reads CASSVTSGGPSSYNEQFF. The CDR3 DNA follows: TGTGCCAGCAGCGTGACTAGCGGGGGGCCATCCTCCTACAATGAGCAGTTCTTC.

The chain is built from TRBV7-3 and TRBJ2-1, with TRBD2 as a possible D gene (6 bases). This CDR3 comprises 15 residues. V dropped 2 bases and J dropped 2 bases, with 10 bases sitting between them. Germline V CDR1 and CDR2: SGHTA, FQGTGA. The CDR3 loop is CASSLGGNTYNEQFF. The CDR3 DNA follows: TGTGCCAGCAGCTTAGGGGGGAACACCTACAATGAGCAGTTCTTC.

V and J are TRBV28 and TRBJ1-3; D is uncertain. The germline CDR1 and CDR2 sequences are MDHEN and SYDVKM. V gave up 4 bases and J gave up 0 bases, with 13 bases separating them. This CDR3 contains 16 residues. The CDR3 nucleotides read TGTGCCAGCAGTTCCACTCCGACCCACTCTGGAAACACCATATATTTT. Amino acids: CASSSTPTHSGNTIYF.

The chain joins TRBV7-3 to TRBJ2-2; D remains ambiguous. The CDR3 covers 14 residues. The V gene's germline CDR1 is SGHTA and CDR2 FQGTGA. The V end was cut by 4 bases, the J end by 0 bases, with 6 bases between. Written as DNA, the CDR3 is TGTGCCAGCAGCTCGATCGCGAACACCGGGGAGCTGTTTTTT. This gives the protein CASSSIANTGELFF.

The chain joins TRBV5-4 to TRBJ2-5, with D unresolved. There are 17 residues in the CDR3. V was clipped by 0 bases and J by 0 bases, with 15 bases between them. Germline CDR1 reads SGHNT; CDR2 reads YYREEE (reference sequence). Here the CDR3 DNA reads TGTGCCAGCAGCTTGGCCGGGCTAGACTCGTACCAAGAGACCCAGTACTTC. As protein: CASSLAGLDSYQETQYF.

This chain uses TRBV28 with TRBJ2-7, with 7 bases matching TRBD1. The CDR3 sequence is 16 residues long. Germline V lookup: CDR1 MDHEN, CDR2 SYDVKM. Losses at the gene ends were 6 bases for V and 0 bases for J; bases not matched to a gene: 11. The CDR3 loop reads CASRPGTAYSSYEQYF. The CDR3 region has the DNA TGTGCCAGCAGACCCGGGACAGCTTATAGCTCCTACGAGCAGTACTTC. The full variable domain, completed using reference TRBV28 and TRBJ2-7, is DVKVTQSSRYLVKRTGEKVFLECVQDMDHENMFWYRQDPGLGLRLIYFSYDVKMKEKGDIPEGYSVSREKKERFSLILESASTNQTSMYLCASRPGTAYSSYEQYFGPGTRLTVT.

The rearrangement links TRBV6-6 to TRBJ1-4, with TRBD1 matching 10 bases. Germline V gene sequence: CDR1 MNHNY, CDR2 SVGAGI (reference sequence). The length of the CDR3 is 15 residues. V was pared by 6 bases and J by 5 bases, with 6 bases of the junction left unmatched. The CDR3: CASSLGDRGNEKLFF. The CDR3 nucleotides read TGTGCCAGCAGCCTCGGGGACAGGGGAAATGAAAAACTGTTTTTT.

The V call is TRBV6-5, the J call TRBJ1-3; D is perhaps TRBD1 (6 bases). CDR1 is MNHEY and CDR2 is SVGAGI in the germline V gene. The CDR3 is 14 amino acids. Trimming removed 6 bases at V and 1 base at J, with 10 bases between. The CDR3 spells CASSTTGSGNTIYF. CDR3 DNA: TGTGCCAGCAGCACCACAGGGTCTGGAAACACCATATATTTT.